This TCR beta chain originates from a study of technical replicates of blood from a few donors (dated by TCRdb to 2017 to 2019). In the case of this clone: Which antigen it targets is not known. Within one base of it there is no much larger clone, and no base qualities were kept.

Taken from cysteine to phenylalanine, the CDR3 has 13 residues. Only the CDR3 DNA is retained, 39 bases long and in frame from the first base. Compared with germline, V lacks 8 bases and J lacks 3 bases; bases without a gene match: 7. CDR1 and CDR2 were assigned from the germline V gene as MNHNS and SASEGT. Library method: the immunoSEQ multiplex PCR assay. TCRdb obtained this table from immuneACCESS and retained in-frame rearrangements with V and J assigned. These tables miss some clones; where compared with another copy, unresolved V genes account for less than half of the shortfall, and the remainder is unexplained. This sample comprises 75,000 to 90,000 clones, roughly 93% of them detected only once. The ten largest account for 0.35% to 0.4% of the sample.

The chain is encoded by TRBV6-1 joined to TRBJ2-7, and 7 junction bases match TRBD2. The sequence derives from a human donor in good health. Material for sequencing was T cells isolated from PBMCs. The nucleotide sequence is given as TGTGCCAGCGCGCCTAGCGGAAACTACGAGCAGTACTTC. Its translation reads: CASAPSGNYEQYF.